What follows describes a single T cell receptor beta chain. This record belongs to a study of blood T cell repertoires in COVID-19. About the research overall: There were acute and convalescent COVID-19 samples, and they came from the United States, Italy and Spain. From T cells, B-cell-depleted T cells, or PBMCs came the material, which was cDNA or gDNA.

CDR3 size: 17 residues. V gave up 3 bases and J gave up 7 bases; unmatched junction bases: 13. Germline-derived CDR1 and CDR2 are LNHDA and SQIVND (reference sequence). Recruits, aged roughly 18 to 90 years, lived in roughly 22 US areas. Categorization into cohorts depended on clinical history that participants reported. The assay was immunoSEQ multiplex PCR, and TCRdb's table has in-frame clones only and misses some. The table lists some 220,000 clones, 80% to 90% of them singletons, with 3% to 4% in the top ten. The TCR comes from a woman under 30 in a cohort exposed to, infected with or recovered from COVID-19 (not recorded which). The chain joins TRBV19 to TRBJ1-5; 9 bases match TRBD1. The sequenced sample consisted of PBMCs or T cells enriched from blood (not recorded which). The CDR3 region is CASSMEAGTGSFQPQHF. In DNA form, the CDR3 reads TGTGCCAGTAGTATGGAGGCCGGGACAGGGTCCTTCCAGCCCCAGCATTTT.